A single sample is the source of the 9 T cell receptor beta chains below, sequenced in a study of cytomegalovirus exposure and HLA in healthy donors (dated by TCRdb to the late 2010s). Libraries were constructed by the immunoSEQ multiplex PCR assay. For the multiplex PCR, a mixture combining 60 forward primers for TCR Vbeta segments and 13 reverse primers for TCR Jbeta segments was used. The table comes from immuneACCESS by way of TCRdb, which keeps in-frame sequences with V and J called. Part of the clones is missing from these tables; in studies checked, under half for an unresolved V gene and the rest for unknown reasons. Across this sample there are 200,000 to 250,000 clones, with under 90% seen only once. The ten biggest clones cover 1% to 1.5% of the sample. Sequenced material: PBMCs. The receptors were sampled from a human donor in good health.

The J gene is TRBJ2-6, the V gene TRBV2, with 10 bases fitting TRBD1. This CDR3 contains 18 residues. The ends lost 6 bases at V and 0 bases at J; junction bases unmatched: 8. CDR1 is SNHLY, CDR2 FYNNEI, per germline. CDR3: CASRDLGQGTSGANVLTF. CDR3 sequence (DNA): TGTGCCAGCAGGGACTTGGGACAGGGGACCTCTGGGGCCAACGTCCTGACTTTC.

The chain employs TRBV10-3 and TRBJ2-2, with a tentative D call TRBD2 (6 bases). The CDR3 has 16 residues. Trimming left V 2 bases short and J 1 base short, with 11 bases between. CDR1 and CDR2 (germline): ENHRY, SYGVKD. CDR3 residues: CAISERGTGNTGELFF. The CDR3 DNA is TGTGCCATCAGTGAGCGGGGGACGGGGAACACCGGGGAGCTGTTTTTT.

The rearrangement uses TRBV28 and TRBJ2-3; 9 nucleotides agree with TRBD1. The CDR3 is 16 residues long. Germline V CDR1 and CDR2: MDHEN, SYDVKM. With V trimmed by 5 bases and J by 0 bases, 6 bases remained unmatched. CDR3 loop: CASSATGGPSTDTQYF. Written as DNA, the CDR3 is TGTGCCAGCAGTGCCACAGGGGGCCCTAGCACAGATACGCAGTATTTT.

This rearrangement joins TRBV6-6 to TRBJ1-1; D is unclear. The CDR3 runs to 12 residues. The V end was cut by 7 bases, the J end by 4 bases, with 10 bases between. Germline-derived CDR1 and CDR2 are MNHNY and SVGAGI (reference sequence). CDR3 sequence reads: CASTPFSTEAFF. DNA for the CDR3: TGTGCCAGCACCCCCTTTAGCACTGAAGCTTTCTTT.

This rearrangement joins TRBV2 to TRBJ2-7; the D gene is possibly TRBD1 (6 bases). Germline values: CDR1 SNHLY, CDR2 FYNNEI. There are 14 residues in the CDR3. Trimming took 7 bases from V and 2 from J, leaving 15 bases between them. The CDR3 nucleotides are TGTGCCAGCATTCACCGGGACAAAGCCTACGAGCAGTACTTC. It is translated as CASIHRDKAYEQYF.

The CDR3 region has the DNA TGCGCCAGCAGCGCACAGAACACAGATACGCAGTATTTT. Protein: CASSAQNTDTQYF. The chain is built from TRBV10-1 and TRBJ2-3, with D hard to call. The V gene's germline CDR1 is WNHNN and CDR2 SYGVQD (reference sequence). The CDR3 length is 13 residues. The V gene lost 6 bases and the J gene lost 2 bases, with 9 bases spanning the gap.

This clone was found once. This chain uses TRBV5-6 with TRBJ1-1, with TRBD1 matching over 7 bases. Looked up from germline, CDR1 is SGHDT and CDR2 is YYEEEE. The length of the CDR3 is 15 residues. With V trimmed by 0 bases and J by 5 bases, 7 bases remained unmatched. Written as DNA, the CDR3 is TGTGCCAGCAGCTTGGGTAACAGGGGAAGGACTGAAGCTTTCTTT. Its protein product is CASSLGNRGRTEAFF.

This clone appeared a few times. The chain couples TRBV6-5 to TRBJ1-4; D is unclear. This CDR3 comprises 15 residues. Germline V gene data show CDR1 as MNHEY and CDR2 as SVGAGI. V lost 6 bases and J 1 base, leaving 12 bases between the germline ends. DNA of the CDR3: TGTGCCAGCAGCCTGATTAGTGGAACTAATGAAAAACTGTTTTTT. Translation gives CASSLISGTNEKLFF.

CDR3 in DNA: TGCGCCAGCAGCCAAGATTGGGGGCTAGCGGGTCACGGGGAGCTGTTTTTT. Protein sequence: CASSQDWGLAGHGELFF. V is TRBV4-3 and J is TRBJ2-2; 8 bases are a match to TRBD2. Germline V gene sequence: CDR1 LGHNA, CDR2 YSLEER. The junction had 10 bases not matched to a gene; V was cut back by 0 bases and J by 7 bases. The CDR3 is made up of 17 amino acids.